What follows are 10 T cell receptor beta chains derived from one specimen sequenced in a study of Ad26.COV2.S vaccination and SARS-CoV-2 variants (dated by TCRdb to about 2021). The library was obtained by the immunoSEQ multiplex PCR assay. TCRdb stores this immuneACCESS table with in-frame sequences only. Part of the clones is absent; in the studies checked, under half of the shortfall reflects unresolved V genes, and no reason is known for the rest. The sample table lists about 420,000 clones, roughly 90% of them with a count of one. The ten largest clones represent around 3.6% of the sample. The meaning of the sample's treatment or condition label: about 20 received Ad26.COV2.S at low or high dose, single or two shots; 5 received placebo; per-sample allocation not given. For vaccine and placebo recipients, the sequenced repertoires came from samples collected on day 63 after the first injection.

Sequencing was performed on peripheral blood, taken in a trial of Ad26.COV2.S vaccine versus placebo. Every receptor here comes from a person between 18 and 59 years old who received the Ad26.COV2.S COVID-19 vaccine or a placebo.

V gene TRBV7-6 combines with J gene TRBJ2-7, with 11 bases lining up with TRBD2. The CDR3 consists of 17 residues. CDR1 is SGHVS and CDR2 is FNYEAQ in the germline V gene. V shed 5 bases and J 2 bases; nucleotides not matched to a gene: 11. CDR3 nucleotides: TGTGCCAGCAGCCCAGGTAGCGGGGGGGCTTTAACCTACGAGCAGTACTTC. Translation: CASSPGSGGALTYEQYF.

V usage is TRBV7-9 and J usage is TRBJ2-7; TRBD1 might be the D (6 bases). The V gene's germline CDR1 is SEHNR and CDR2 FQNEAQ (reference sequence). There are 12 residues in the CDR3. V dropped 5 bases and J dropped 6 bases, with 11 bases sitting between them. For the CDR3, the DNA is TGTGCCAGCAGCCCACAGGGTCTCGAGCAGTACTTC. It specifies CASSPQGLEQYF.

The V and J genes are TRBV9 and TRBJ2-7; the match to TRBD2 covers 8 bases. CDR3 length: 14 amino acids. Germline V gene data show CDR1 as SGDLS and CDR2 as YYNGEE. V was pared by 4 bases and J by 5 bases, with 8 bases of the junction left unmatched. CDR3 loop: CASSRGGPSDEQYF. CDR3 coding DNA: TGTGCCAGCAGCCGCGGGGGGCCCTCGGACGAGCAGTACTTC.

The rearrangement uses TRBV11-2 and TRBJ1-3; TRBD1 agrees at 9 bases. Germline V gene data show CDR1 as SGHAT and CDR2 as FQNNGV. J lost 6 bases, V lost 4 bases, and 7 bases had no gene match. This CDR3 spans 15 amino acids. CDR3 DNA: TGTGCCAGCAGCTCAATAAGACAGGGGGAAAACACCATATATTTT. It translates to CASSSIRQGENTIYF. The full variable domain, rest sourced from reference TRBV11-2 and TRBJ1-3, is EAGVAQSPRYKIIEKRQSVAFWCNPISGHATLYWYQQILGQGPKLLIQFQNNGVVDDSQLPKDRFSAERLKGVDSTLKIQPAKLEDSAVYLCASSSIRQGENTIYFGEGSWLTVV.

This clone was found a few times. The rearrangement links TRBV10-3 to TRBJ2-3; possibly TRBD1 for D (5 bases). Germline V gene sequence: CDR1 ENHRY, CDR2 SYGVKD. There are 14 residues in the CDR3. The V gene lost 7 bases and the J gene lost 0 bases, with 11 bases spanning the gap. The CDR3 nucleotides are TGTGCCATCAAAGGGGCCTTCAGCACAGATACGCAGTATTTT. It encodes CAIKGAFSTDTQYF.

DNA of the CDR3: TGTGCCAGCAGCTCCCCCTTAGAGGGGGGCGGGAAGCTCCGGGAGCAGTACTTC. This codes for CASSSPLEGGGKLREQYF. V and J are TRBV5-4 and TRBJ2-7; D is possibly TRBD1 or TRBD2 (6 bases each). CDR1 and CDR2 (germline): SGHNT, YYREEE (reference sequence). Trimming took off 3 bases at V and 7 bases at J, with 29 bases between the two ends. The CDR3 covers 18 residues. Supplemented by reference TRBV5-4 and TRBJ2-7, the full variable domain reads ETGVTQSPTHLIKTRGQQVTLRCSSQSGHNTVSWYQQALGQGPQFIFQYYREEENGRGNFPPRFSGLQFPNYSSELNVNALELDDSALYLCASSSPLEGGGKLREQYFGPGTRLTVT.

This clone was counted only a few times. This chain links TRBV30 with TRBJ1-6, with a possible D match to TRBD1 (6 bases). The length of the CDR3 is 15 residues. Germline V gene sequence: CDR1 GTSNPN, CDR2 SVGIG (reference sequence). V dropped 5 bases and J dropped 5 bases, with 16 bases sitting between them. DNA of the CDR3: TGTGCCTGGGCCGGACCGACAGGCCATAATTCACCCCTCCACTTT. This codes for CAWAGPTGHNSPLHF.

The CDR3 loop reads CASSRGSYGYTF. The CDR3 DNA follows: TGCGCCAGCAGCAGGGGTAGCTATGGCTACACCTTC. V is TRBV5-1 and J is TRBJ1-2; tentatively, D is TRBD1 (5 bases). The CDR3 has 12 amino acids. Germline V gene lookup returns CDR1 SGHRS and CDR2 YFSETQ. Trimming pared 4 bases from V and 4 bases from J, leaving 8 bases between. Full variable domain (rest looked up from reference TRBV5-1 and TRBJ1-2): KAGVTQTPRYLIKTRGQQVTLSCSPISGHRSVSWYQQTPGQGLQFLFEYFSETQRNKGNFPGRFSGRQFSNSRSEMNVSTLELGDSALYLCASSRGSYGYTFGSGTRLTVV.

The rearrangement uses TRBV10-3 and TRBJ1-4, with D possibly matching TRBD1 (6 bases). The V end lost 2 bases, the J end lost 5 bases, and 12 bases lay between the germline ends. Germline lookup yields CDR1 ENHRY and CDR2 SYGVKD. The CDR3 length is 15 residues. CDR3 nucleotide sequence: TGTGCCATCAGTGAGCGCGGACAGTCCAATGAAAAACTGTTTTTT. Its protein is CAISERGQSNEKLFF.

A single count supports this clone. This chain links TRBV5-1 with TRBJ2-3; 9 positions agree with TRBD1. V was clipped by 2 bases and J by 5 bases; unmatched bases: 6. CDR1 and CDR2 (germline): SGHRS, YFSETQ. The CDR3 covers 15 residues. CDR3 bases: TGCGCCAGCAGCTTACAGGGGGCGCCGGGAGATACGCAGTATTTT. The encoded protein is CASSLQGAPGDTQYF.